This TCR beta chain emerged from a study of blood T cell repertoires in COVID-19. Study in general: Samples came from the United States, Italy and Spain, spanning acute and convalescent COVID-19. PBMCs, B-cell-depleted T cells, or T cells provided the cDNA or gDNA that made up the material.

The trim removed 5 bases at V and 1 base at J, leaving 0 bases unmatched. The CDR3 consists of 13 residues. CDR1 is MNHEY, CDR2 SMNVEV, per germline (reference sequence). Per the original data handling: Cell counts per sample came from amplifying reference gene primers. The assay was immunoSEQ multiplex PCR, and TCRdb's table has in-frame clones only and misses some. The D gene and trimming were derived from the DNA, and the V and J assignments and clone size from that table. This sample has about 150,000 clones, with about 83% found just once. Specimen: peripheral blood. The TCR was taken from a man aged 50-59 years with acute or convalescent COVID-19. The gene calls are TRBV27 and TRBJ2-7; TRBD1 agrees at 9 bases. In DNA form, the CDR3 reads TGTGCCAGCAGTGACAGGGGGTCCTACGAGCAGTACTTC. As protein: CASSDRGSYEQYF.